Detailed here is one TCR beta chain. The data belong to a study of blood T cells in healthy people across ages. Through a sample-barcoded 5' primer and a J-beta primer mix, a second PCR was run for roughly 6 to 11 cycles. TCRdb reanalysed the 5' RACE reads using MiXCR and keeps one entry per CDR3 protein. This table holds roughly 680,000 distinct CDR3 sequences, under 25% found once. Per sample, at least 5 micrograms of total RNA were extracted. The V end lost 0 bases, the J end lost 3 bases, and 10 bases lay between the germline ends. CDR3 length: 14 residues. Germline CDR1 and CDR2: SGHRS and YFSETQ.

Input material: blood. The V gene is TRBV5-1, the J gene TRBJ2-7; D may be TRBD1 (7 bases). The sequence was obtained from a man aged 70-80 years in good health. This CDR3 reads CASSLVQGGYEQYF. The CDR3 nucleotides are TGCGCCAGCAGCTTGGTTCAGGGGGGCTACGAGCAGTACTTC.